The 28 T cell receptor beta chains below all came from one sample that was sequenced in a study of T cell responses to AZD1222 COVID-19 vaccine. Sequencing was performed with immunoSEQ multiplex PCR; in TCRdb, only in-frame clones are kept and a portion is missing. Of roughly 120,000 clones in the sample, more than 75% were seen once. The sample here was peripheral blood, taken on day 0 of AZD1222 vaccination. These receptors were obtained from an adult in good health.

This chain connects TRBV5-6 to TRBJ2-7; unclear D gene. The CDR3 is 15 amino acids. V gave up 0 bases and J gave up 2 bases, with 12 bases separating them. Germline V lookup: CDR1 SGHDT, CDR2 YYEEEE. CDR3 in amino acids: CASSLDGRRAYEQYF. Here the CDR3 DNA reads TGTGCCAGCAGCTTGGATGGGCGCAGAGCCTACGAGCAGTACTTC. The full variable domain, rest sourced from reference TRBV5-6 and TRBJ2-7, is DAGVTQSPTHLIKTRGQQVTLRCSPKSGHDTVSWYQQALGQGPQFIFQYYEEEERQRGNFPDRFSGHQFPNYSSELNVNALLLGDSALYLCASSLDGRRAYEQYFGPGTRLTVT.

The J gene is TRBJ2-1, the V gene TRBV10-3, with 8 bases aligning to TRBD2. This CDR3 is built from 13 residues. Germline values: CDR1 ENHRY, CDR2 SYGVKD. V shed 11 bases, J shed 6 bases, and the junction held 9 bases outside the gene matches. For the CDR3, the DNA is TGTGCCGCCTGCCCCGGGACTAGCAATGAGCAGTTCTTC. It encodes CAACPGTSNEQFF.

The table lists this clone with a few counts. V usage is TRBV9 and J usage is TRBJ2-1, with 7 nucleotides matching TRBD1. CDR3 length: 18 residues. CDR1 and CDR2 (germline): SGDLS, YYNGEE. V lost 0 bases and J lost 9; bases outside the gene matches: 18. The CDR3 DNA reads TGTGCCAGCAGCGTAGGGTTAGGGGGCCCCCCACTAGTTGGTGAGCAGTTCTTC. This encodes CASSVGLGGPPLVGEQFF.

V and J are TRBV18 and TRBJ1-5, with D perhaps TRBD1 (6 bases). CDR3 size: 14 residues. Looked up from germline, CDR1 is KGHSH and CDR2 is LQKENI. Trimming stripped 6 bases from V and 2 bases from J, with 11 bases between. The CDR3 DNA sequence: TGTGCCAGCTCTCATCCAGGGGGCAATCAGCCCCAGCATTTT. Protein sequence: CASSHPGGNQPQHF.

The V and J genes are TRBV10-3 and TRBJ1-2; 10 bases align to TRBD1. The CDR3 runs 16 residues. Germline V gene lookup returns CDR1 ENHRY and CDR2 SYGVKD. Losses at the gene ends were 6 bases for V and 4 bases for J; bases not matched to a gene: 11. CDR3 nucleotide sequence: TGTGCCATCAGGAGTGTGACAGGGGGCGTAGGCTATGGCTACACCTTC. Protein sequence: CAIRSVTGGVGYGYTF.

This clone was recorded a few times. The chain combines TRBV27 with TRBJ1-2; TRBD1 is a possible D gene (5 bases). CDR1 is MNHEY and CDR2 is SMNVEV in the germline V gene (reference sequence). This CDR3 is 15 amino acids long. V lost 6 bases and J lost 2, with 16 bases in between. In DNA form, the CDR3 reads TGTGCCAGCAGCTTAAAAGGGCGGGGGAACTATGGCTACACCTTC. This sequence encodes CASSLKGRGNYGYTF.

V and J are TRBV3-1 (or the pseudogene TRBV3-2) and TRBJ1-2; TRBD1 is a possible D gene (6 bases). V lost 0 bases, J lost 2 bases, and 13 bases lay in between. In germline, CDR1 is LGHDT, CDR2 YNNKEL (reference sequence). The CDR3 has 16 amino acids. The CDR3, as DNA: TGTGCCAGCAGCCAAGATTCTCTGGGACACAACTATGGCTACACCTTC. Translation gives CASSQDSLGHNYGYTF.

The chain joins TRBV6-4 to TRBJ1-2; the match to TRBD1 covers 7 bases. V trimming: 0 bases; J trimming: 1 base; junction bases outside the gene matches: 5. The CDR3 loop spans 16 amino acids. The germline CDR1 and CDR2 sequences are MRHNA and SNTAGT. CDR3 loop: CASSDSADRINYGYTF. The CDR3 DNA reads TGTGCCAGCAGTGACTCCGCGGACAGGATTAACTATGGCTACACCTTC.

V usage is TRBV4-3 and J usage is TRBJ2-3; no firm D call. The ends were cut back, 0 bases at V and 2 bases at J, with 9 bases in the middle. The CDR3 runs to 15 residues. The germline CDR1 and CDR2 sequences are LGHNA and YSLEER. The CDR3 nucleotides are TGCGCCAGCAGCCAAGATCTGCGTGCCACAGATACGCAGTATTTT. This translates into CASSQDLRATDTQYF.

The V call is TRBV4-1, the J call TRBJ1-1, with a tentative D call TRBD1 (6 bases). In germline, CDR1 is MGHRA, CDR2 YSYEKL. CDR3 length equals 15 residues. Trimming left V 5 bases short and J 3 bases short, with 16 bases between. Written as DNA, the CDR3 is TGCGCCAGCAGCGCATTGGGGGCGGCGGACACTGAAGCTTTCTTT. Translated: CASSALGAADTEAFF.

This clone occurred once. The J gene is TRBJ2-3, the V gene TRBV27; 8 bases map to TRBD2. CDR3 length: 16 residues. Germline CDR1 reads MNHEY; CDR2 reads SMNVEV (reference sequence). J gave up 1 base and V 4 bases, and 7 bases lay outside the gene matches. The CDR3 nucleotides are TGTGCCAGCAGTTCCCTTTCGGGGGGGGGCACAGATACGCAGTATTTT. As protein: CASSSLSGGGTDTQYF.

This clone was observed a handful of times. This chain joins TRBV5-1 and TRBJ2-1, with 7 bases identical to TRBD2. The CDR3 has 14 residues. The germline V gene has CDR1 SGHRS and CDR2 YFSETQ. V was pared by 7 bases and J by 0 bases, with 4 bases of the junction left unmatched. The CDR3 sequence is CASGRESSYNEQFF. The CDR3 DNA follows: TGCGCCAGCGGGAGGGAGAGCTCCTACAATGAGCAGTTCTTC.

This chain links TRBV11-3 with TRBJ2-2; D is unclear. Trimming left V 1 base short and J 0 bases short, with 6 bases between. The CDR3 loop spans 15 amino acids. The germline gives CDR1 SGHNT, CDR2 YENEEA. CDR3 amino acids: CASSLGLANTGELFF. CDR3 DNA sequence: TGTGCCAGCAGCTTAGGGCTCGCGAACACCGGGGAGCTGTTTTTT.

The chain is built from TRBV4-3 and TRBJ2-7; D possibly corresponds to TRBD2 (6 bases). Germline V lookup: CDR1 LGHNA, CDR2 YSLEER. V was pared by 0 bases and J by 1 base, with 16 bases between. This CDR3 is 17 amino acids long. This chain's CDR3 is CASSQDLLSGLSYEQYF. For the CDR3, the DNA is TGCGCCAGCAGCCAAGATCTCCTCAGCGGGTTATCCTACGAGCAGTACTTC.

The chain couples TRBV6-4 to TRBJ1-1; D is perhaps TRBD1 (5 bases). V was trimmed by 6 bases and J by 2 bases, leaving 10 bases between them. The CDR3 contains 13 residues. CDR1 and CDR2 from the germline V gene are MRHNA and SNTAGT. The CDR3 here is CASRDTANTEAFF. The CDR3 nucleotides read TGTGCCAGCAGGGACACAGCTAACACTGAAGCTTTCTTT.

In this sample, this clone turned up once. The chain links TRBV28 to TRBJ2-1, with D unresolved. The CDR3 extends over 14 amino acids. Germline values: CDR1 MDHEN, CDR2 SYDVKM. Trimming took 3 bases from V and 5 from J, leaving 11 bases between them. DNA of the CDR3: TGTGCCAGCAGTTTGGGGTCGGCGGACAATGAGCAGTTCTTC. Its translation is CASSLGSADNEQFF.

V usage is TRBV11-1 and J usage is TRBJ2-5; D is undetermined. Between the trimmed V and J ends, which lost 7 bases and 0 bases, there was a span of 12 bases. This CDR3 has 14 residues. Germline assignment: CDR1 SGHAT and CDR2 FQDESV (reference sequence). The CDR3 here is CASTPSLNQETQYF. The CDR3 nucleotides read TGTGCCAGCACCCCTTCTCTGAACCAAGAGACCCAGTACTTC.

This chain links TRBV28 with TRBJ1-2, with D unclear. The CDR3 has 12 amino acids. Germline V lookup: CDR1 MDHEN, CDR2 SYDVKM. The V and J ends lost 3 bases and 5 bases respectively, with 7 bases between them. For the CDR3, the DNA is TGTGCCAGCAGTTTGAGAAAGTATGGCTACACCTTC. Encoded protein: CASSLRKYGYTF.

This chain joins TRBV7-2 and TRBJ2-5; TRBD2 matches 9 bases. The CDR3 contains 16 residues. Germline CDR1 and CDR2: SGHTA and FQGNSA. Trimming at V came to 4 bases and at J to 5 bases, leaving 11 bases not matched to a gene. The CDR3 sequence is CASSSVGPSGTETQYF. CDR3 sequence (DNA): TGTGCCAGCAGCTCGGTCGGGCCTAGCGGGACGGAGACCCAGTACTTC.

CDR3 bases: TGTGCCAGCAGCCCCCGGACAGGGAGGTCACCCCTGGAGACCCAGTACTTC. Translation gives CASSPRTGRSPLETQYF. The chain uses TRBV7-7 and TRBJ2-5; 8 bases fit TRBD1. The CDR3 is made up of 17 amino acids. Germline V gene data show CDR1 as SSHAT and CDR2 as FNYEAQ (reference sequence). The V gene end was trimmed by 5 bases and the J gene end by 5 bases; junction bases not matched to a gene: 16.

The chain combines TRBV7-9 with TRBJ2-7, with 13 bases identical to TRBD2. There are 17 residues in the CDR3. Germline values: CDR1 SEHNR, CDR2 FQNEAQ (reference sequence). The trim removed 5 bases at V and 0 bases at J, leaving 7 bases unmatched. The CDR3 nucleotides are TGTGCCAGCAGCCCTAGGGGACTAGCGGGGAGCTCCTACGAGCAGTACTTC. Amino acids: CASSPRGLAGSSYEQYF.

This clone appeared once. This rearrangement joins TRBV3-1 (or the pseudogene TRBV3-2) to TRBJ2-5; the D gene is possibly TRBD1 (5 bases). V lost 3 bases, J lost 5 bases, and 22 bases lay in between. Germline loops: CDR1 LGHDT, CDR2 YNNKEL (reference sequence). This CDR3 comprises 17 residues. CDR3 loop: CASSHNLQPGLWETQYF. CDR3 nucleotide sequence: TGTGCCAGCAGCCATAATCTTCAACCAGGGCTATGGGAGACCCAGTACTTC.

CDR3 protein: CAISELSGLNYNEQFF. CDR3 bases: TGTGCCATCAGTGAGCTTTCGGGACTTAACTACAATGAGCAGTTCTTC. The chain uses TRBV10-3 and TRBJ2-1; TRBD2 might be the D (6 bases). Per the germline V gene, CDR1 is ENHRY and CDR2 is SYGVKD. The V and J ends lost 2 bases and 3 bases respectively, with 14 bases between them. This CDR3 has 16 amino acids.

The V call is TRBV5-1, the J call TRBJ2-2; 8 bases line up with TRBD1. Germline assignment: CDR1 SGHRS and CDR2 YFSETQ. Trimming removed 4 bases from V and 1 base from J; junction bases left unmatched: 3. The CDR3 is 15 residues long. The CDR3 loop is CASSPGTGNTGELFF. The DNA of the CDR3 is TGCGCCAGCAGCCCAGGGACAGGGAACACCGGGGAGCTGTTTTTT.

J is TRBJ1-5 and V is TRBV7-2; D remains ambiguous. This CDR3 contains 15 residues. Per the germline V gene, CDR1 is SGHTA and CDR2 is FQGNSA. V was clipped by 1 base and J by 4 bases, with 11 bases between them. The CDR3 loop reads CASSLGGFGNQPQHF. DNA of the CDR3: TGTGCCAGCAGCTTAGGGGGATTTGGTAATCAGCCCCAGCATTTT.

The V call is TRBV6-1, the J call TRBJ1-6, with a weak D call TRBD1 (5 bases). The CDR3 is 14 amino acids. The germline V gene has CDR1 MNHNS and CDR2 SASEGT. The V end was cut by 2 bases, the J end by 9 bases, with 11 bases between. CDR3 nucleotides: TGTGCCAGCAGTGAACCGGGGACTATTTCACCCCTCCACTTT. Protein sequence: CASSEPGTISPLHF.

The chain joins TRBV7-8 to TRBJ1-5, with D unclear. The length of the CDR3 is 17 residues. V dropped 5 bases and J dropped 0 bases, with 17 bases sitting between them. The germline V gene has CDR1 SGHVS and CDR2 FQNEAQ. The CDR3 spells CASSLYTGDHSNQPQHF. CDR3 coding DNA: TGTGCCAGCAGCCTATACACTGGGGATCATAGCAATCAGCCCCAGCATTTT.

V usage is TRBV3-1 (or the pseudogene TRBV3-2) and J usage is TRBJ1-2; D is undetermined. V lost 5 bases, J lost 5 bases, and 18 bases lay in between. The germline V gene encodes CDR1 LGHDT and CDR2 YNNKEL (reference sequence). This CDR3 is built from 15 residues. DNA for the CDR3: TGTGCCAGCAGCTTACGGGAGGGCCTCGCTTATGGCTACACCTTC. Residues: CASSLREGLAYGYTF.